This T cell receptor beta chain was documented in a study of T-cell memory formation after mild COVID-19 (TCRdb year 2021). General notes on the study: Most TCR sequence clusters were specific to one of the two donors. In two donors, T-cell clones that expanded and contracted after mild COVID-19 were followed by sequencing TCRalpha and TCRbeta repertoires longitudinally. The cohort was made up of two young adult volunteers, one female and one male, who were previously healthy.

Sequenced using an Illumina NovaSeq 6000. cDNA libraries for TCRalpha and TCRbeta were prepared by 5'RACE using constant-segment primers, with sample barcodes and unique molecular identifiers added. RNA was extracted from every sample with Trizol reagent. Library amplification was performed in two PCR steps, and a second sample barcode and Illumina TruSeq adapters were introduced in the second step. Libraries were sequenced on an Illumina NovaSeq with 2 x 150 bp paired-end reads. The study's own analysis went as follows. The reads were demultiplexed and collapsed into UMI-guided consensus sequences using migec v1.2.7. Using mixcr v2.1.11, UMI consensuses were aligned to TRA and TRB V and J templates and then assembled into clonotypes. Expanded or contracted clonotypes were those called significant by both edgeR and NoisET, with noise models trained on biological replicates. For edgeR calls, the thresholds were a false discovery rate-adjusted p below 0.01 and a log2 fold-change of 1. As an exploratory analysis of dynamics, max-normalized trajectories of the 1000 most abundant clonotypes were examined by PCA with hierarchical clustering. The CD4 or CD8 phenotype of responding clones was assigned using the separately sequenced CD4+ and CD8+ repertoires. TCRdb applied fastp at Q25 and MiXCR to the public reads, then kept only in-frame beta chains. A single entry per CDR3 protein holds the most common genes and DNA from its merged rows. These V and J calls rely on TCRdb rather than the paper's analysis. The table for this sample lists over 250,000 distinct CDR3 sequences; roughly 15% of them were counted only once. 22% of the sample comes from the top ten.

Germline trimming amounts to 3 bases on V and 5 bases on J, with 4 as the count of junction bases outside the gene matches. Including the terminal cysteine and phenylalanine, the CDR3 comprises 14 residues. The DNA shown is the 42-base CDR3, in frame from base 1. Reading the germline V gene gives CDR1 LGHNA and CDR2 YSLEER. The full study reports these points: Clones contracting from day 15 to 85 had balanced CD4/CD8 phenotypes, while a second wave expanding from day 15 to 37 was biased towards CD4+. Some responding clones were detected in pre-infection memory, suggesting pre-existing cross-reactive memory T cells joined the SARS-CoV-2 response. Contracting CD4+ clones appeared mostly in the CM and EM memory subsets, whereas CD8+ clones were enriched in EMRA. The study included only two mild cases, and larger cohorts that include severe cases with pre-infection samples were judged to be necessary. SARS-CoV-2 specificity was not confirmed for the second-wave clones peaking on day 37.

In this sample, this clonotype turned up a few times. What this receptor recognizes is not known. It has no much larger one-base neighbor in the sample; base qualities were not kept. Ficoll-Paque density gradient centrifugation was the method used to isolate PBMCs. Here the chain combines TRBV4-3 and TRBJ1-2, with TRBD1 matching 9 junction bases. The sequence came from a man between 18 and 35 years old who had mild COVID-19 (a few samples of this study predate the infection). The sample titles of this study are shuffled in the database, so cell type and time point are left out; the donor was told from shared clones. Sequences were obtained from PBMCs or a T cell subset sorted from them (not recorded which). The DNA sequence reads TGCGCCAGCAGCCAGGCGGACAGGGGATATGGCTACACCTTC. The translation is CASSQADRGYGYTF.